This TCR beta chain comes out of a study of control samples from healthy donors and cancer patients. The repertoire was sequenced with immunoSEQ multiplex PCR; TCRdb's copy has only in-frame clones and lacks some. The sample comprises approximately 160,000 clones, 85% to 95% of which are singletons, and over 1.3% rests with the top ten. V lost 2 bases, J lost 5 bases, and 9 bases lay in between. In germline, CDR1 is MDHEN, CDR2 SYDVKM. CDR3 length: 13 amino acids. Sequences were obtained from blood. This TCR was sampled from a woman aged 18 to 35 in good health. The genes are TRBV28 and TRBJ1-1, with D uncertain. The CDR3, as DNA: TGTGCCAGCAGTTTACTAGGGTGGACTGAAGCTTTCTTT. Its protein product is CASSLLGWTEAFF.